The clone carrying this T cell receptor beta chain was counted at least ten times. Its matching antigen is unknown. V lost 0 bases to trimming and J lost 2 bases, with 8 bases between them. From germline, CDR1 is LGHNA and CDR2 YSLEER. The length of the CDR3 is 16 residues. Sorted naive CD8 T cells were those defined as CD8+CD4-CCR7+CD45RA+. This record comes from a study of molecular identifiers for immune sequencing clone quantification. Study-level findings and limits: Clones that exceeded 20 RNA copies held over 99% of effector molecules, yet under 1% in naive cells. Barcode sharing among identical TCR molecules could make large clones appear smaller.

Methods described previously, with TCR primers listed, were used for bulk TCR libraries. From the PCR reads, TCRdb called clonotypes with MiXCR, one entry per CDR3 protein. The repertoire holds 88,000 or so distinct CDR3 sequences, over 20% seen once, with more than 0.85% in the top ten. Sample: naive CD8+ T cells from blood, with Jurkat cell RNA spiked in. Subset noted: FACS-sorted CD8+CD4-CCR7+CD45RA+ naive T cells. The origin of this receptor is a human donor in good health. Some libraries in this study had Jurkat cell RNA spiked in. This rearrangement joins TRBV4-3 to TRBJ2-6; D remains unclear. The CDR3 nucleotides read TGCGCCAGCAGCCAAGATCCCGGTACTGGGGCCAACGTCCTGACTTTC. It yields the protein CASSQDPGTGANVLTF.